This T cell receptor beta chain was recorded in a study of long-term antiretroviral therapy in people with HIV. Across the study: The earliest samples predate the 2015 immediate-ART recommendation by about a decade.

Findings of the study overall: Comparison with controls showed narrower CDR3 length ranges in HIV repertoires. Diversity remained lower than transplant donor controls, even though it increased after ART.

Runs used v3.0 of the immunoSEQ assay and were done at survey level. This table comes from immunoSEQ multiplex PCR, and its TCRdb copy is limited to in-frame clones, with some not included. The sample lists around 30,000 clones; 93% were seen once. CDR3 length equals 15 residues. Unmatched junction bases numbered 13, after V lost 8 bases and J lost 8 bases. Germline loops: CDR1 SNHLY, CDR2 FYNNEI. As regards this clone: The antigen remains unidentified.

The chain combines TRBV2 with TRBJ2-1; 9 bases align to TRBD1. The receptor was isolated from a man in his forties or fifties with HIV. The source material was unsorted PBMCs, sampled 6.2 years after starting antiretroviral therapy. In nucleotides, the CDR3 is TGTGCCAGCGCACAGGGGGCTTCACTGGGTGATGAGCAGTTCTTC. Encoded protein: CASAQGASLGDEQFF.